This T cell receptor beta chain was recorded in a study of cytomegalovirus exposure and HLA in healthy donors. Researchers ran the PCR with 60 Vbeta and 13 Jbeta primers. TCRdb's copy holds only in-frame clones and misses some; the assay was immunoSEQ multiplex PCR. This sample carries some 180,000 clones, roughly 9.5% of them seen once, and the ten largest clones take 1% to 1.5%. V shed 3 bases, J shed 5 bases, and the junction held 2 bases outside the gene matches. The germline V gene encodes CDR1 SGHTA and CDR2 FQGNSA. This CDR3 has 15 residues. The TCR comes from a woman in her thirties in good health and CMV-seropositive. The chain carries TRBV7-2 and TRBJ2-2, with TRBD2 matching over 11 bases. Sequenced material: PBMCs. CDR3 bases: TGTGCCAGCAGCTTTCGGACTAGCGGGACCGGGGAGCTGTTTTTT. Its translation: CASSFRTSGTGELFF.